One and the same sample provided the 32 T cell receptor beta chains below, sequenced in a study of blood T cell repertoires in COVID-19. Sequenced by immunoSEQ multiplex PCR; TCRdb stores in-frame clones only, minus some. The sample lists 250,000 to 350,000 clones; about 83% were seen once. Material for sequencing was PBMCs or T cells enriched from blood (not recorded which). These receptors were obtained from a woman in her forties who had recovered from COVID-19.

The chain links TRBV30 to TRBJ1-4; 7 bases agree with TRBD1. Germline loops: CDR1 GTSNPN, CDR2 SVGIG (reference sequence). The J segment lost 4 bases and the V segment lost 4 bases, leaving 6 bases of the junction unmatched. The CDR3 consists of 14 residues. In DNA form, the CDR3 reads TGTGCCTGGACTCAGGGGGTTCTTAATGAAAAACTGTTTTTT. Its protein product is CAWTQGVLNEKLFF.

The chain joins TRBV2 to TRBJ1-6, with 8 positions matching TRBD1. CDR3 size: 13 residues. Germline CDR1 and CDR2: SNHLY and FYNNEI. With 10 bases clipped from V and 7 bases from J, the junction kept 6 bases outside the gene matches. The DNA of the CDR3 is TGTGCCACAGACCGGACAGGGAATTCACCCCTCCACTTT. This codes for CATDRTGNSPLHF.

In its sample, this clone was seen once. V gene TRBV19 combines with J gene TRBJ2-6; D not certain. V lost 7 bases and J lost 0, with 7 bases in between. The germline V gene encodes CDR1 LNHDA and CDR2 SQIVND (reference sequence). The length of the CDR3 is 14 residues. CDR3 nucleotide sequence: TGTGCCAGTACCGACATCTCTGGGGCCAACGTCCTGACTTTC. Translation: CASTDISGANVLTF. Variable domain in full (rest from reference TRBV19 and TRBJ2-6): DGGITQSPKYLFRKEGQNVTLSCEQNLNHDAMYWYRQDPGQGLRLIYYSQIVNDFQKGDIAEGYSVSREKKESFPLTVTSAQKNPTAFYLCASTDISGANVLTFGAGSRLTVL.

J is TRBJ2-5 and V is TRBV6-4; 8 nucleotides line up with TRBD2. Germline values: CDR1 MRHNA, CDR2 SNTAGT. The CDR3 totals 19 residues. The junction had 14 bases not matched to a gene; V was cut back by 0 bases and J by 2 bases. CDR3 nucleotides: TGTGCCAGCAGTGACTCCCACGCGCTTAGCGGGACCGCACAAGAGACCCAGTACTTC. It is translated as CASSDSHALSGTAQETQYF.

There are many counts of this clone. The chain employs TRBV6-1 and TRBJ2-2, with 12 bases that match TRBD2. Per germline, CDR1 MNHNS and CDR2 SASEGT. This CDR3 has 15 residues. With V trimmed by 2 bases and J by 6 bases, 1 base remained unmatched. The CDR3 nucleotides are TGTGCCAGCAGTGAACTAGCGGGAGGGCCCGGGGAGCTGTTTTTT. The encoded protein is CASSELAGGPGELFF.

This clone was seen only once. In nucleotides, the CDR3 is TGTGCCAGCAGCCAAACAGCAACTAATGAAAAACTGTTTTTT. Translation gives CASSQTATNEKLFF. The genes are TRBV5-6 and TRBJ1-4; no definite D call. The germline CDR1 and CDR2 sequences are SGHDT and YYEEEE. V dropped 4 bases and J dropped 0 bases, with 7 bases sitting between them. The CDR3 runs 14 residues. Full variable domain (outside the CDR3, taken from reference TRBV5-6 and TRBJ1-4): DAGVTQSPTHLIKTRGQQVTLRCSPKSGHDTVSWYQQALGQGPQFIFQYYEEEERQRGNFPDRFSGHQFPNYSSELNVNALLLGDSALYLCASSQTATNEKLFFGSGTQLSVL.

This CDR3 is CASSSLGDLSGNTIYF. CDR3 nucleotides: TGTGCCAGCAGTTCCTTGGGCGACCTTTCTGGAAACACCATATATTTT. The V call is TRBV28, the J call TRBJ1-3, with D hard to call. Germline V gives CDR1 MDHEN, CDR2 SYDVKM. V lost 4 bases, J lost 1 base, and 14 bases lay in between. The CDR3 runs to 16 residues.

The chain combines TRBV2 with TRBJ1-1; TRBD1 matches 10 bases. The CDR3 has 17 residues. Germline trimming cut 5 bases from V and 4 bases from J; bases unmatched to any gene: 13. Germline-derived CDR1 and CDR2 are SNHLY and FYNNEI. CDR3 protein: CASSSRTGGIGGTEAFF. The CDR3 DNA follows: TGTGCCAGCAGTAGCAGGACAGGGGGTATTGGTGGCACTGAAGCTTTCTTT.

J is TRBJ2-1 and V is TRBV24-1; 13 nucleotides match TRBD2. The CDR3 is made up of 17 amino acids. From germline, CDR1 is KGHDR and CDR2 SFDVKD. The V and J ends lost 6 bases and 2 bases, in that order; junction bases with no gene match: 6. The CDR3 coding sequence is TGTGCCACCAGTTCCACTGGGACTAGCGGGACCTACAATGAGCAGTTCTTC. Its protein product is CATSSTGTSGTYNEQFF.

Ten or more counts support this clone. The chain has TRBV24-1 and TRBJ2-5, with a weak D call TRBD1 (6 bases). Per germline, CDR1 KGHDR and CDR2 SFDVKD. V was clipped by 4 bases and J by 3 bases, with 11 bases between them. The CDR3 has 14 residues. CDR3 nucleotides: TGTGCCACCAGTGAAAGGAACAGGGAAGAGACCCAGTACTTC. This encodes CATSERNREETQYF.

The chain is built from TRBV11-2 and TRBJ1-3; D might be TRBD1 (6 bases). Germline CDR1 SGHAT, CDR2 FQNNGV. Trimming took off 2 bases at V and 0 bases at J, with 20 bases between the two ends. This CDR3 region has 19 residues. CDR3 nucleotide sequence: TGTGCCAGCAGCTTACTCAGGGGAACAGGGCGTTCCTCTGGAAACACCATATATTTT. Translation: CASSLLRGTGRSSGNTIYF. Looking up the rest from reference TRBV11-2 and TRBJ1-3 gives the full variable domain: EAGVAQSPRYKIIEKRQSVAFWCNPISGHATLYWYQQILGQGPKLLIQFQNNGVVDDSQLPKDRFSAERLKGVDSTLKIQPAKLEDSAVYLCASSLLRGTGRSSGNTIYFGEGSWLTVV.

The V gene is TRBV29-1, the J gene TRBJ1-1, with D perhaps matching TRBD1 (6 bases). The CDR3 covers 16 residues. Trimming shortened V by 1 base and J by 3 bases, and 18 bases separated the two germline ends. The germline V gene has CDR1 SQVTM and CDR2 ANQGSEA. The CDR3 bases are TGCAGCGTTGAAGGGGGGCTCTCGGGTCCCTACACTGAAGCTTTCTTT. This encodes CSVEGGLSGPYTEAFF.

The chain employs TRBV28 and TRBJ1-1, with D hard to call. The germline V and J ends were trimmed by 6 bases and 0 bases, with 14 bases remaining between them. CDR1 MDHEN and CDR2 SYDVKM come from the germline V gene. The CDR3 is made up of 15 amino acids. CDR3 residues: CASSVGGGMNTEAFF. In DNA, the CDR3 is TGTGCCAGCAGCGTGGGAGGCGGGATGAACACTGAAGCTTTCTTT. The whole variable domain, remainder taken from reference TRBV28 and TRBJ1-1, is DVKVTQSSRYLVKRTGEKVFLECVQDMDHENMFWYRQDPGLGLRLIYFSYDVKMKEKGDIPEGYSVSREKKERFSLILESASTNQTSMYLCASSVGGGMNTEAFFGQGTRLTVV.

The CDR3 DNA follows: TGTGCCACCAGTGACCCTACTAGCGACCCCTACAATGAGCAGTTCTTC. Amino acids: CATSDPTSDPYNEQFF. The rearrangement links TRBV24-1 to TRBJ2-1; the match to TRBD2 covers 7 bases. CDR3 length: 16 amino acids. From germline, CDR1 is KGHDR and CDR2 SFDVKD. V lost 4 bases and J lost 2; bases outside the gene matches: 7.

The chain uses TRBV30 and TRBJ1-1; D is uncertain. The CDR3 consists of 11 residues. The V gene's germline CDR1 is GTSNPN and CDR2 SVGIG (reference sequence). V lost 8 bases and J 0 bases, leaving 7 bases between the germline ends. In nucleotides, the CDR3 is TGTGCCGGAGGGTTGAACACTGAAGCTTTCTTT. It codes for CAGGLNTEAFF.

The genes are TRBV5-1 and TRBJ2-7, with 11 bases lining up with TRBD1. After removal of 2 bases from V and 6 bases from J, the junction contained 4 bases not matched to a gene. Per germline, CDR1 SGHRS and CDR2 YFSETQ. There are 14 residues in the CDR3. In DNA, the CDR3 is TGCGCCAGCAGCTTACCCGGGACAGGGGGCGAGCAGTACTTC. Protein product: CASSLPGTGGEQYF.

The CDR3 is CASSLVAGVNNEQFF. The DNA of the CDR3 is TGTGCCAGCAGCTTAGTAGCGGGAGTAAACAATGAGCAGTTCTTC. The chain uses TRBV7-6 and TRBJ2-1, with TRBD2 matching 9 bases. Germline lookup yields CDR1 SGHVS and CDR2 FNYEAQ. Trimming took 1 base from V and 5 from J; bases not matched to a gene: 3. The CDR3 has 15 residues.

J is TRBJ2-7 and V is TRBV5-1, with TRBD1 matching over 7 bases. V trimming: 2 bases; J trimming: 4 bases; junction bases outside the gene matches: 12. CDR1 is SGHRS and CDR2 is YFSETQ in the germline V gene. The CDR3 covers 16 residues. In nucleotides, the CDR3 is TGCGCCAGCAGCTTAAGAACAGGGGTCGCGATTTACGAGCAGTACTTC. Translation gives CASSLRTGVAIYEQYF.

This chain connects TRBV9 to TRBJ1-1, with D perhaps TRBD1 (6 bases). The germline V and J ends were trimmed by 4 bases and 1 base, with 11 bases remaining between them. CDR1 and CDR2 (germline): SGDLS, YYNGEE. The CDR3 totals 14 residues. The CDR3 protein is CASSRDRSNTEAFF. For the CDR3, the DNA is TGTGCCAGCAGCCGCGACAGGTCGAACACTGAAGCTTTCTTT.

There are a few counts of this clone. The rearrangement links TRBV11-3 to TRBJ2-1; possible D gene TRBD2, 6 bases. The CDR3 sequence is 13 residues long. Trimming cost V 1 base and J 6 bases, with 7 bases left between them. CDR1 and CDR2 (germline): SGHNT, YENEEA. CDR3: CASSLVGGNEQFF. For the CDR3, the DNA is TGTGCCAGCAGCTTAGTGGGGGGCAATGAGCAGTTCTTC.

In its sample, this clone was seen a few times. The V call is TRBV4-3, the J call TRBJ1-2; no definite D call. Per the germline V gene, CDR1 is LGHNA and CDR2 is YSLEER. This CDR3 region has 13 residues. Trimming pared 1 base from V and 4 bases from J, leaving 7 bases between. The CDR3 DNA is TGCGCCAGCAGCCAAGTAGGAGGCTATGGCTACACCTTC. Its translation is CASSQVGGYGYTF.

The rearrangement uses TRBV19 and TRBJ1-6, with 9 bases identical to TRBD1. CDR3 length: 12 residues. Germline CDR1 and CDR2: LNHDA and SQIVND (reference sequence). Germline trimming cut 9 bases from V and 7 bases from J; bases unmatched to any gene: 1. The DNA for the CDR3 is TGTGCCAGCGGACAGGGGAATTCACCCCTCCACTTT. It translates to CASGQGNSPLHF.

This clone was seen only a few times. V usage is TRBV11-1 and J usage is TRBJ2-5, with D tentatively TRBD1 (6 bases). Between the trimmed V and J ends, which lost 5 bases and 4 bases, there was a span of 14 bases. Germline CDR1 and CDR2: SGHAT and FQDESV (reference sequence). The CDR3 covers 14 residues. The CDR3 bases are TGTGCCAGCAGCCCACAGGGCATGGGAGAGACCCAGTACTTC. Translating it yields CASSPQGMGETQYF.

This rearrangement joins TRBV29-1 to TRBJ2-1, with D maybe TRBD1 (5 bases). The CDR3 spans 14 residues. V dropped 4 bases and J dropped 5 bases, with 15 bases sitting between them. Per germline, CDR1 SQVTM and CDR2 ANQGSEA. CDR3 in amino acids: CSVVSGLSDNEQFF. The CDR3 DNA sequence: TGCAGCGTTGTATCAGGGCTGTCCGACAATGAGCAGTTCTTC.

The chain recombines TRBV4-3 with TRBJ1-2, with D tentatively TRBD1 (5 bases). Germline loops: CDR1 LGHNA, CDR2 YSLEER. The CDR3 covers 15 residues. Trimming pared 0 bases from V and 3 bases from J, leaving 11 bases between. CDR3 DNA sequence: TGCGCCAGCAGCCAAGACAGGGAAGGATACTATGGCTACACCTTC. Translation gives CASSQDREGYYGYTF.

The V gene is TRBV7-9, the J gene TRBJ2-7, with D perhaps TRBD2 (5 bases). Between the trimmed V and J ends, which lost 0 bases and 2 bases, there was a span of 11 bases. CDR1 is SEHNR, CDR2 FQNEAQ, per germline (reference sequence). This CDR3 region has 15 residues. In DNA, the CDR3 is TGTGCCAGCAGCTTAGCGAGGGCCTCTCCCTACGAGCAGTACTTC. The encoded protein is CASSLARASPYEQYF.

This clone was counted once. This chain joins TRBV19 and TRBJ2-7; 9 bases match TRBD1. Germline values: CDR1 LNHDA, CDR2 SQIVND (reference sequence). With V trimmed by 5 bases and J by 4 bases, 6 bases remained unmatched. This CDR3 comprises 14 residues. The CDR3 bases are TGTGCCAGTAGTCGGACAGGGGAGGAGTACGAGCAGTACTTC. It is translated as CASSRTGEEYEQYF.

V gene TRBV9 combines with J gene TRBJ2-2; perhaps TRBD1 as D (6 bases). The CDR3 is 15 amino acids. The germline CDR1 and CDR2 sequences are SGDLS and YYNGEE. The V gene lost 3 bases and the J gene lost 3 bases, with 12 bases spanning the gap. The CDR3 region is CASSAMTGDTGELFF. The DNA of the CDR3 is TGTGCCAGCAGCGCGATGACAGGTGACACCGGGGAGCTGTTTTTT.

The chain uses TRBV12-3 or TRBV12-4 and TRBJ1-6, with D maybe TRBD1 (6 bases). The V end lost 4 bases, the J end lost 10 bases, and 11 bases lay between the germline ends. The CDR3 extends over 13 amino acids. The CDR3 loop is CASSSTGNSPLHF. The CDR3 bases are TGTGCCAGCAGTTCTACAGGGAACTCACCCCTCCACTTT.

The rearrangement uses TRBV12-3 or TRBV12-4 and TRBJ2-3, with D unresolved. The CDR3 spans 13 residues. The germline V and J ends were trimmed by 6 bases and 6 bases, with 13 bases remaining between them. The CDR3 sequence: CASSLTTGDTQYF. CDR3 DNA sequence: TGTGCCAGCAGCCTTACGACCGGGGATACGCAGTATTTT.

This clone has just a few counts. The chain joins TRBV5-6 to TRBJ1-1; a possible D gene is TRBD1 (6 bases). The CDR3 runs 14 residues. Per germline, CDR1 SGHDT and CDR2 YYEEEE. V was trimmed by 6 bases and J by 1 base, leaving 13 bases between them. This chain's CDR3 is CASNGGATNTEAFF. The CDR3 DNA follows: TGTGCCAGCAATGGGGGGGCGACGAACACTGAAGCTTTCTTT.

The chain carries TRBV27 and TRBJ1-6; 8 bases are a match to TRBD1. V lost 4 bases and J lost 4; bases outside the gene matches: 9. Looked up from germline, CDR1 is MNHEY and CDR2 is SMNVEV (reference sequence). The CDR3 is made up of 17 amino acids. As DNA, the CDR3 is TGTGCCAGCAGTTCCCCAGGGGGCTCAGTTTATAATTCACCCCTCCACTTT. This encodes CASSSPGGSVYNSPLHF.